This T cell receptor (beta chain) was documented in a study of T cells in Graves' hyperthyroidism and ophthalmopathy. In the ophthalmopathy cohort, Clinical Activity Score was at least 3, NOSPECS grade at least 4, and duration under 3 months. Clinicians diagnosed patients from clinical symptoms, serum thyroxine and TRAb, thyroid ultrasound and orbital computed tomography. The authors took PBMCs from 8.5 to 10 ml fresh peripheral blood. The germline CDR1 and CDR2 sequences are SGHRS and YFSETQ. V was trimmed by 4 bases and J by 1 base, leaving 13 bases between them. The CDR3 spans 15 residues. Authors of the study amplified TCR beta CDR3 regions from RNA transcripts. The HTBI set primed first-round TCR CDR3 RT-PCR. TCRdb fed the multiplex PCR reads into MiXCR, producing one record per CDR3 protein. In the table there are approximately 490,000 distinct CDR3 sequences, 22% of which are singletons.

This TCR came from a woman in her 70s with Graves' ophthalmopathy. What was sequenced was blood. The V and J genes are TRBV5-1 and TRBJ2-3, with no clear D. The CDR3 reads CASSPAPVGTDTQYF. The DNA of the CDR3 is TGCGCCAGCAGCCCCGCCCCTGTGGGCACAGATACGCAGTATTTT.